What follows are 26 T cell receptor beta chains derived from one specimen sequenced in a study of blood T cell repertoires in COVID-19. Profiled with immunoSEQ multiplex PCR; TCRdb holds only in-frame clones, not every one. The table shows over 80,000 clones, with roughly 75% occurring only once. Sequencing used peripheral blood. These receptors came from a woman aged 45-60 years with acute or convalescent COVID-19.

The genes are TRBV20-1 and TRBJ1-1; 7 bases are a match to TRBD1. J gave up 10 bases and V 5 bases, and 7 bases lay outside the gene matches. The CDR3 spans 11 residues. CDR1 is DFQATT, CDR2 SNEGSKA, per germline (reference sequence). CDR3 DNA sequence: TGCAGTGCTTCCTCCGGGACAGTAGCTTTCTTT. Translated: CSASSGTVAFF.

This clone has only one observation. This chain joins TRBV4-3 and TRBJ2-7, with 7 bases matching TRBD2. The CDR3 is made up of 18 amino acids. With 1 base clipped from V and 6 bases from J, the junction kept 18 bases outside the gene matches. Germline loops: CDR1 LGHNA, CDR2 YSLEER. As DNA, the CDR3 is TGCGCCAGCAGCCAAGCTTACTCCGGGACGTCGGGACTACTCGAGCAGTACTTC. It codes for CASSQAYSGTSGLLEQYF.

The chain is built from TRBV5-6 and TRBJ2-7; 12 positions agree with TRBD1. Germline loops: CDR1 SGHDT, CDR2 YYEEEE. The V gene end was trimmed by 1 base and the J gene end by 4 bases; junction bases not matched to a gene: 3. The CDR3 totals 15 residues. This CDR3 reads CASSLLGQGAYEQYF. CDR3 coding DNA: TGTGCCAGCAGCTTGCTGGGACAGGGGGCGTACGAGCAGTACTTC.

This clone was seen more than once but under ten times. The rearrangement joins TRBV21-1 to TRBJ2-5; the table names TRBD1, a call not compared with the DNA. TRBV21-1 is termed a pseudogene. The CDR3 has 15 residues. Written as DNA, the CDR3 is TGTGCCAGCATCAGAGACGGGACAGGGAGAGAGACCCAGTACTTC. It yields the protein CASIRDGTGRETQYF.

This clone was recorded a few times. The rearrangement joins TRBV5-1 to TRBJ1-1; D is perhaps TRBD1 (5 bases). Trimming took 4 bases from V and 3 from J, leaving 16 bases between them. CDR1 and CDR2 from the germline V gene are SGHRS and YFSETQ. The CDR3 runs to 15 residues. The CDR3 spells CASSPGGLRDTEAFF. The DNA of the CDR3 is TGCGCCAGCAGCCCGGGGGGTCTTCGGGACACTGAAGCTTTCTTT.

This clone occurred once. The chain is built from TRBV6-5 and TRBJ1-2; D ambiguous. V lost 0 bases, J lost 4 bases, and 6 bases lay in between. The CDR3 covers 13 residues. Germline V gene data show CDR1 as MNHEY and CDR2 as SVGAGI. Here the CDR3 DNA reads TGTGCCAGCAGTTACTCATCCAGCTATGGCTACACCTTC. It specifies CASSYSSSYGYTF.

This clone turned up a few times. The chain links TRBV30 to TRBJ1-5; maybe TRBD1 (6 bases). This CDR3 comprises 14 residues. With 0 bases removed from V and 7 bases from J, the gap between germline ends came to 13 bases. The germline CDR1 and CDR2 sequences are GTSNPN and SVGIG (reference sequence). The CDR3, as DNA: TGTGCCTGGAGTGTGACGGGGGGCAGGCAGCCCCAGCATTTT. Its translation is CAWSVTGGRQPQHF.

CDR3 sequence reads: CASTYGQGGTEAFF. The CDR3 nucleotides read TGTGCCAGCACCTATGGACAGGGGGGCACTGAAGCTTTCTTT. The chain has TRBV9 and TRBJ1-1; 10 nucleotides align to TRBD1. J lost 4 bases, V lost 6 bases, and 6 bases had no gene match. This CDR3 is 14 amino acids long. The germline V gene encodes CDR1 SGDLS and CDR2 YYNGEE.

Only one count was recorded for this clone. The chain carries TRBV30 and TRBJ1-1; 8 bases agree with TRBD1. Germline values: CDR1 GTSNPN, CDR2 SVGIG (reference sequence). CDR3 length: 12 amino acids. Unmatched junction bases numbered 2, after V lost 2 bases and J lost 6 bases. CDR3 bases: TGTGCCTGGAGTACAGGGGGAGCTGAAGCTTTCTTT. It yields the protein CAWSTGGAEAFF.

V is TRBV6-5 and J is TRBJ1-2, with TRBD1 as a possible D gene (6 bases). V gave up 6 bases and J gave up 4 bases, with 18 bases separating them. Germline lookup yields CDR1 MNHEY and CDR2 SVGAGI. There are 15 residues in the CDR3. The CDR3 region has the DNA TGTGCCAGCAGGCCTATACAGGGATCAGGCTATGGCTACACCTTC. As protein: CASRPIQGSGYGYTF.

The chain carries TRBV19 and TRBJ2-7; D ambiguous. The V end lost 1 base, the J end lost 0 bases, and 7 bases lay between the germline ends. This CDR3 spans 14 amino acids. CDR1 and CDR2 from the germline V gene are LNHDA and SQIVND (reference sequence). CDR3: CASSIGQFSYEQYF. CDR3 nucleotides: TGTGCCAGTAGTATAGGTCAATTCTCCTACGAGCAGTACTTC.

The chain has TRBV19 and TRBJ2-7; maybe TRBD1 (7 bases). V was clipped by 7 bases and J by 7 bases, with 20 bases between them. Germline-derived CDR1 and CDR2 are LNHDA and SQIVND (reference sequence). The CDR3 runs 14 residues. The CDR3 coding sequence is TGTGCCAGTAACCGCGGGACAGCTATACGGGAGCAGTACTTC. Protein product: CASNRGTAIREQYF. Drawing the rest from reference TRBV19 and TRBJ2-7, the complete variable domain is DGGITQSPKYLFRKEGQNVTLSCEQNLNHDAMYWYRQDPGQGLRLIYYSQIVNDFQKGDIAEGYSVSREKKESFPLTVTSAQKNPTAFYLCASNRGTAIREQYFGPGTRLTVT.

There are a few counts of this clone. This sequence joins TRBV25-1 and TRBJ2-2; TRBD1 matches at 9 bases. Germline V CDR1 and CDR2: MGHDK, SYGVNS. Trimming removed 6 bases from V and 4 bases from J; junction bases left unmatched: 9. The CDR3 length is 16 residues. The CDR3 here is CASRPGQGVATGELFF. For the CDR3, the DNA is TGTGCCAGCAGACCGGGACAGGGAGTCGCCACCGGGGAGCTGTTTTTT.

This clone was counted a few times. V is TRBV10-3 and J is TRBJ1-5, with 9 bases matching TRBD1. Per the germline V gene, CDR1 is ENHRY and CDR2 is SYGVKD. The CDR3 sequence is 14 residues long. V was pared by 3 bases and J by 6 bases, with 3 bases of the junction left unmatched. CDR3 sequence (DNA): TGTGCCATCAGTGACACAGGGGGCTTTCAGCCCCAGCATTTT. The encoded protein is CAISDTGGFQPQHF.

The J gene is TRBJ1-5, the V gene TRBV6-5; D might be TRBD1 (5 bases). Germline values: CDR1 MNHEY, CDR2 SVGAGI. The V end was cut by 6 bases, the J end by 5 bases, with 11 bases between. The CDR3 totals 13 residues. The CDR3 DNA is TGTGCCAGCAGAGGGACTGCCGATCAGCCCCAGCATTTT. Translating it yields CASRGTADQPQHF.

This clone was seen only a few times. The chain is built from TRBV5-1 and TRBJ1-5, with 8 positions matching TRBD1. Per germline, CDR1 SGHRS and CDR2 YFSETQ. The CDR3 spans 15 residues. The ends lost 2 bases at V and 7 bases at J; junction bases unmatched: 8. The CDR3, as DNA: TGCGCCAGCAGCTTAGACGGACAGGGTCACCAGCCCCAGCATTTT. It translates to CASSLDGQGHQPQHF.

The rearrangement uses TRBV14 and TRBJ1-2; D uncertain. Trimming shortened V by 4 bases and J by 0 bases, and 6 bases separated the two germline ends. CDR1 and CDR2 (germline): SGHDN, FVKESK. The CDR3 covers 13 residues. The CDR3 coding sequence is TGTGCCAGCAGCCTTAGTCCTAACTATGGCTACACCTTC. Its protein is CASSLSPNYGYTF.

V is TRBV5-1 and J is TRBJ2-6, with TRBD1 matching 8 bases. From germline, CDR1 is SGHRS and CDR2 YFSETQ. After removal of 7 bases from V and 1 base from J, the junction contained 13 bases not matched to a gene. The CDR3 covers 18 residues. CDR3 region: CASQGAPQGLSGANVLTF. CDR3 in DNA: TGCGCCAGCCAGGGGGCTCCACAAGGACTATCTGGGGCCAACGTCCTGACTTTC.

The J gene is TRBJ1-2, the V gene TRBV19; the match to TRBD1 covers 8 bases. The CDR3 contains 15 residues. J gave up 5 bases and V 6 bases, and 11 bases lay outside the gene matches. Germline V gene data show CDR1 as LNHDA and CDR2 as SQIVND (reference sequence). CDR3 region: CASSAQGATLYGYTF. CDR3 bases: TGTGCCAGTAGCGCTCAGGGGGCCACTCTTTATGGCTACACCTTC.

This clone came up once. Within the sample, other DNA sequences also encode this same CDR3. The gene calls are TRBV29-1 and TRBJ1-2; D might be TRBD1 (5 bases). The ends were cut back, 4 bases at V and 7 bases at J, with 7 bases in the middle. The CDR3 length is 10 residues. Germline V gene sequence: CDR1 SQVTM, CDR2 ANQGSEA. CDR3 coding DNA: TGCAGCGTTGGGCAGGGTGGCTACACCTTC. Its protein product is CSVGQGGYTF.

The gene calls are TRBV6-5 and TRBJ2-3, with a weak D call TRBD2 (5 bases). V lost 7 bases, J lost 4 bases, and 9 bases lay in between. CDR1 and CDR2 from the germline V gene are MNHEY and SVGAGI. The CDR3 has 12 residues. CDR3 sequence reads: CASKGASDTQYF. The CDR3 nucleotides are TGTGCCAGCAAGGGAGCATCAGATACGCAGTATTTT.

The CDR3 reads CASSPTLTGYEQYF. The CDR3 DNA reads TGTGCCAGCAGCCCAACACTCACGGGATACGAGCAGTACTTC. The chain combines TRBV3-1 (or the pseudogene TRBV3-2) with TRBJ2-7, with a weak D call TRBD2 (5 bases). Germline V gene lookup returns CDR1 LGHDT and CDR2 YNNKEL (reference sequence). Trimming took 4 bases from V and 4 from J, leaving 14 bases between them. This CDR3 has 14 residues.

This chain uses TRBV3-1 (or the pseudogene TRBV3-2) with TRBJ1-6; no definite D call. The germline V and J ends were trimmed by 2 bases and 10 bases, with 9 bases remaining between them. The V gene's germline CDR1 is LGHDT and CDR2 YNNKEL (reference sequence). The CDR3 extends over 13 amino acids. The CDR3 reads CASSQRPGSPLHF. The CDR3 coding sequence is TGTGCCAGCAGCCAACGACCGGGATCACCCCTCCACTTT.

The DNA of the CDR3 is TGTGCCAGTAGTAAGGGACAGGGCTACAATGAGCAGTTCTTC. Its translation: CASSKGQGYNEQFF. V and J are TRBV19 and TRBJ2-1, with 9 bases that match TRBD1. This CDR3 comprises 14 residues. Germline V gene data show CDR1 as LNHDA and CDR2 as SQIVND (reference sequence). With V trimmed by 4 bases and J by 3 bases, 1 base remained unmatched.

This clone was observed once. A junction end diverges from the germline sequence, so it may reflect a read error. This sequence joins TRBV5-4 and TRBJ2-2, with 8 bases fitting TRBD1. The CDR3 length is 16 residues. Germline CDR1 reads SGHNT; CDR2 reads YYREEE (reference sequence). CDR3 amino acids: CASSSGRGLYTGEPFF. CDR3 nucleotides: TGTGCCAGCAGCTCTGGCAGGGGGCTCTACACCGGGGAGCCGTTTTTT. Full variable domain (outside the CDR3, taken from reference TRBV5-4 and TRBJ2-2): ETGVTQSPTHLIKTRGQQVTLRCSSQSGHNTVSWYQQALGQGPQFIFQYYREEENGRGNFPPRFSGLQFPNYSSELNVNALELDDSALYLCASSSGRGLYTGEPFFGEGSRLTVL.

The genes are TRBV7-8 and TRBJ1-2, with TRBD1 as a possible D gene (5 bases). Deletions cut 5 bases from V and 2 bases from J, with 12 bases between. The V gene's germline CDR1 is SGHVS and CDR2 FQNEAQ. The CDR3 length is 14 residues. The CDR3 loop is CASSIQVGNYGYTF. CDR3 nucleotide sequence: TGTGCCAGCAGCATACAGGTTGGGAACTATGGCTACACCTTC.